Described below is a single T cell receptor (beta chain) sequence and its context. Original data processing: Reference gene primer amplification gave nucleated cell count estimates. Assay: immunoSEQ multiplex PCR; the TCRdb copy retains only in-frame clones and omits some. D and trimming come from the DNA, and the V and J calls and clone size come from that table. The data contain 200,000 to 250,000 clones, about 84% of them singletons. The CDR3 runs to 15 residues. The junction had 7 bases not matched to a gene; V was cut back by 4 bases and J by 8 bases. Germline loops: CDR1 SGDLS, CDR2 YYNGEE. This sample stems from a study of blood T cell repertoires in COVID-19. Study context: Researchers got acute and convalescent COVID-19 samples from the United States, Italy and Spain.

The sample was peripheral blood. The TCR was taken from a woman older than 75 with COVID-19, enrolled during active disease. The chain uses TRBV9 and TRBJ2-4, with 12 bases aligning to TRBD2. The CDR3 here is CASSPTSGRSDIQYF. The CDR3 DNA reads TGTGCCAGCAGCCCGACTAGCGGGAGATCAGACATTCAGTACTTC.